Listed below are T cell receptor beta chains from one sample, sequenced in a study of CD8 T cells in Susac syndrome. From the immunoSEQ multiplex PCR reads, TCRdb called clonotypes with MiXCR, one entry per CDR3 protein. The repertoire consists of 120,000 to 150,000 distinct CDR3 sequences, with approximately 95% occurring once and the leading ten covering approximately 0.12%. Source material: CD4+ T cells from PBMCs. Receptor source: a human donor with multiple sclerosis. CDR3s include the opening cysteine and the closing phenylalanine or tryptophan. D genes are given only for firm matches. Size values are once, few and many counts, or a class for expanded clones, and some rows have none.

v_gene,abundance,d_gene,j_gene,CDR3nt,CDR3aa
TRBV29-1,NA,NA,TRBJ2-3,TGCAGCGTTGAAGAAATTTACCCAGATACGCAGTATTTT,CSVEEIYPDTQYF
TRBV27,NA,NA,TRBJ1-5,TGTGCCAGCAGTTTACGGGAAAATCAGCCCCAGCATTTT,CASSLRENQPQHF
TRBV5-1,NA,TRBD1,TRBJ2-1,TGCGCCAGCAGCTGGGCCCGGGACAGGTTGGACAATGAGCAGTTCTTC,CASSWARDRLDNEQFF
TRBV20-1,NA,NA,TRBJ2-1,TGCAGTGCTATTGGGTTTCTGGTGAATGAGCAGTTCTTC,CSAIGFLVNEQFF
TRBV12-3/TRBV12-4,NA,NA,TRBJ1-1,TGTGCCAGCAGCCGCCGGCGTGGGGCTGAAGCTTTCTTT,CASSRRRGAEAFF
TRBV3-1,NA,NA,TRBJ2-2,TGTGCCACCTACCGGCGGGACGCGAACACCGGGGAGCTGTTTTTT,CATYRRDANTGELFF
TRBV20-1,NA,NA,TRBJ1-2,TGCAGTGCTAGAAGCATATCTCGGGGAGACTATGGCTACACCTTC,CSARSISRGDYGYTF
TRBV30,NA,TRBD2,TRBJ2-3,TGTGCCTGGAGTACGGGGGGTACGCAGTATTTT,CAWSTGGTQYF
TRBV19,NA,NA,TRBJ1-5,TGTGCCAGTAGTATACCTGCGGACCAGCCCCAGCATTTT,CASSIPADQPQHF
TRBV5-6,NA,NA,TRBJ1-5,TGTGCCAGCAGCCCTCCCGGAGGCAATCAGCCCCAGCATTTT,CASSPPGGNQPQHF
TRBV29-1,once,TRBD2,TRBJ2-7,TGCAGCGTTGGTTCCGGGAGGAACTACGAGCAGTACTTC,CSVGSGRNYEQYF
TRBV3-1,NA,TRBD2,TRBJ2-7,TGTGCCAGCAGCCCCCGAGCGGGTAGCGGGAGGCGCGACGAGCAGTACTTC,CASSPRAGSGRRDEQYF
TRBV6-5,NA,NA,TRBJ2-1,TGTGCCAGCAGTTTCGACAGGTCTTCCTACAATGAGCAGTTCTTC,CASSFDRSSYNEQFF
TRBV14,once,NA,TRBJ1-2,TGTGCCAGCAGCCAAGAGGCTTATTGGGGGACCAACTATGGCTACACCTTC,CASSQEAYWGTNYGYTF
TRBV25-1,NA,NA,TRBJ2-5,TGTGCCAGCAGTGAACCCCGTTTGGCTGAGACCCAGTACTTC,CASSEPRLAETQYF
TRBV6-2/TRBV6-3,NA,NA,TRBJ1-6,TGTGCCAGCAGTTACTCGAGACAGTACTCACCCCTCCACTTT,CASSYSRQYSPLHF
TRBV9,NA,TRBD2,TRBJ2-7,TGTGCCAGCAGCGTAGTCTCTAGCGGGGGTCCCTACGAGCAGTACTTC,CASSVVSSGGPYEQYF
TRBV15,NA,TRBD1,TRBJ1-1,TGTGCCACCAGCCGCCGGGGACAGAGTGAAGCTTTCTTT,CATSRRGQSEAFF
TRBV12-3/TRBV12-4,NA,TRBD1,TRBJ1-2,TGTGCCAGCAGTCCTACACTACAGGGGGGAAAGTCTGTCTACACCTTC,CASSPTLQGGKSVYTF
TRBV11-3,NA,NA,TRBJ2-7,TGTGCCAGCGAACGACAGGATCGCTACGAGCAGTACTTC,CASERQDRYEQYF
TRBV7-2,NA,NA,TRBJ1-1,TGTGCCAGCAGCCAAGTTGCGCGGCTGGTAGGAGGTGAAGCTTTCTTT,CASSQVARLVGGEAFF
TRBV6-1,NA,NA,TRBJ2-1,TGTGCCAGCAGGCTAGGTTCTCGGCCCCCCCACAATGAGCAGTTCTTC,CASRLGSRPPHNEQFF
TRBV19,NA,NA,TRBJ2-1,TGTGCCAGTAGTATCAGCCTTGGGGAGCAGTTCTTC,CASSISLGEQFF
TRBV5-1,once,NA,TRBJ2-7,TGCGCCAGCAGCTTGGCGACGGCCTCCGACGAGCAGTACTTC,CASSLATASDEQYF
TRBV28,NA,TRBD2,TRBJ2-7,TGTGCCAGCAGTTTAATCCTCGGGGGGGGCGAGCAGTACTTC,CASSLILGGGEQYF
TRBV28,NA,TRBD2,TRBJ2-2,TGTGCCAGCCTTAGCGGGGGCCTCGCGAACACCGGGGAGCTGTTTTTT,CASLSGGLANTGELFF
TRBV4-3,few,NA,TRBJ1-5,TGCGCCAGCAGCCAAGTCGTGGGGGAGGTAGGGCCCCAGCATTTT,CASSQVVGEVGPQHF
TRBV6-2/TRBV6-3,NA,NA,TRBJ2-7,TGTGCCAGCAGTTCCCCGGGAATTACCTACGAGCAGTACTTC,CASSSPGITYEQYF
TRBV20-1,NA,TRBD1,TRBJ1-2,TGCAGTGCACCAAGAGGACAGGGGGGCCGGGGCTACACCTTC,CSAPRGQGGRGYTF
TRBV19,NA,NA,TRBJ2-7,TGTGCCAGTAGTATTAAGGTTGGCCCTGACTACGAGCAGTACTTC,CASSIKVGPDYEQYF
TRBV29-1,NA,NA,TRBJ1-5,TGCAGCGTTGCACAGGGAAGCAATCAGCCCCAGCATTTT,CSVAQGSNQPQHF
TRBV29-1,once,NA,TRBJ1-1,TGCAGCACGGTGGGGGATCTAAACACTGAAGCTTTCTTT,CSTVGDLNTEAFF
TRBV9,once,TRBD2,TRBJ2-3,TGTGCCAGCAGCGTAGGGCAGACTAGCGGGGGGGCAGGACATACGCAGTATTTT,CASSVGQTSGGAGHTQYF
TRBV9,once,TRBD2,TRBJ2-1,TGTGCCAGCAGCGTAGCTCTAGCGGTCTACAATGAGCAGTTCTTC,CASSVALAVYNEQFF
TRBV30,NA,TRBD1,TRBJ2-5,TGTGCCTGGAGTACTAACAGGGGACAAGAGACCCAGTACTTC,CAWSTNRGQETQYF
TRBV5-4,NA,TRBD2,TRBJ2-7,TGTGCCAGCAGCCCGCCGGGACTAGCGGGGTCCGAGCAGTACTTC,CASSPPGLAGSEQYF
TRBV29-1,NA,TRBD1,TRBJ2-4,TGCAGCGTTTCCCAGGGGGAAAACATTCAGTACTTC,CSVSQGENIQYF
TRBV6-6,NA,TRBD1,TRBJ1-5,TGTGCCAGCAGTACGGGACAGGCCGGGGGTCAGCCCCAGCATTTT,CASSTGQAGGQPQHF
TRBV5-1,NA,NA,TRBJ1-3,TGCGCCAGCAGCTTGGCCCAGGGAGTAGGCACCATATATTTT,CASSLAQGVGTIYF
TRBV27,NA,NA,TRBJ2-3,TGTGCCAGCAGTTCCCGGCTAGCGTCAGATACGCAGTATTTT,CASSSRLASDTQYF
TRBV12-3/TRBV12-4,NA,NA,TRBJ2-3,TGTGCCAGCAGTTTTGGGGGAGGAGGAACACTTGGAGATACGCAGTATTTT,CASSFGGGGTLGDTQYF
TRBV5-1,NA,NA,TRBJ2-7,TGCGCCAGCAGCTTGTCACTAGTTGGGTACGAGCAGTACTTC,CASSLSLVGYEQYF
TRBV28,NA,NA,TRBJ1-1,TGTGCCAGCAGTTTGGAGTTGGTTGGGGGCATCACTGAAGCTTTCTTT,CASSLELVGGITEAFF
TRBV7-2,NA,TRBD2,TRBJ2-7,TGTGCCAGCAGCTTCAGCGGGAGCTCCTACGAGCAGTACTTC,CASSFSGSSYEQYF
TRBV5-6,NA,NA,TRBJ2-5,TGTGCCAGCAGGGGCCTTGGGCGAGAGACCCAGTACTTC,CASRGLGRETQYF
TRBV7-2,NA,TRBD1,TRBJ2-5,TGTGCCAGCAGCTTCCGCGACAGGGGTAGGGAGACCCAGTACTTC,CASSFRDRGRETQYF
TRBV27,NA,NA,TRBJ2-7,TGTGCCAGCAGTTTATCGGTCCGAGGGTCCTACGAGCAGTACTTC,CASSLSVRGSYEQYF
TRBV6-6,NA,NA,TRBJ1-2,TGTGCCAGCAGTCTCGCCACTACAGGGAGCTATGGCTACACCTTC,CASSLATTGSYGYTF